This T cell receptor beta chain was identified during a study of CD8+CD57+ T cells in acquired aplastic anemia. Whole-study context: Average DNA yield from sorted CD4+ and CD8+ cells was approximately 3.2 ug.

Study outcomes and limitations: In CD8+ cells, Simpson's diversity showed no significant difference between patients and controls.

Genomic DNA served as template for TCR beta VDJ and CDR3 profiling. From the reads, TCRdb called clonotypes with MiXCR, one entry per CDR3 protein. The sample records tens of thousands of distinct CDR3 sequences, about two thirds being singletons. Germline assignment: CDR1 SGDLS and CDR2 YYNGEE. The CDR3 runs to 18 residues. Trimming took off 0 bases at V and 0 bases at J, with 16 bases between the two ends. Notes on this clonotype: No antigen is known for it.

This receptor was obtained from a human donor in good health, serving as a control. Sequencing was done on a sample of sorted CD4+, CD8+, or CD8+CD57+ T cells (not recorded which) from PBMCs. V gene TRBV9 combines with J gene TRBJ2-1; tentatively, D is TRBD1 (5 bases). This chain's CDR3 is CASSVEPPGHSSYNEQFF. For the CDR3, the DNA is TGTGCCAGCAGCGTAGAACCCCCCGGACATAGCTCCTACAATGAGCAGTTCTTC.